These 21 T cell receptor beta chains were all obtained from the same sample, sequenced in a study of CD8+CD57+ T cells in acquired aplastic anemia. Profiling of TCR beta VDJ combinations and CDR3 sequences used genomic DNA as template. One entry per CDR3 protein, called by TCRdb with MiXCR from the reads. The sample lists some 150,000 distinct CDR3 sequences; 40% to 50% were seen once. All sequencing subjects had displayed CD8+CD57+ cell expansion on flow cytometry. Material: sorted CD4+, CD8+, or CD8+CD57+ T cells (not recorded which) from PBMCs. The receptors come from a human donor with aplastic anemia.

The chain is built from TRBV7-6 and TRBJ2-3; no clear D gene. The CDR3 consists of 13 residues. V lost 1 base, J lost 5 bases, and 7 bases lay in between. The germline V gene has CDR1 SGHVS and CDR2 FNYEAQ. CDR3 amino acids: CASSLGVGDTQYF. CDR3 nucleotides: TGTGCCAGCAGCTTAGGAGTGGGAGATACGCAGTATTTT. The variable domain in full, completed from reference TRBV7-6 and TRBJ2-3, reads GAGVSQSPRYKVTKRGQDVALRCDPISGHVSLYWYRQALGQGPEFLTYFNYEAQQDKSGLPNDRFSAERPEGSISTLTIQRTEQRDSAMYRCASSLGVGDTQYFGPGTRLTVL.

The chain employs TRBV12-3 or TRBV12-4 and TRBJ2-4; 7 nucleotides agree with TRBD1. CDR3 length: 19 residues. With 4 bases clipped from V and 0 bases from J, the junction kept 15 bases outside the gene matches. CDR3 sequence: CASSSGEGAVGLAKNIQYF. In nucleotides, the CDR3 is TGTGCCAGCAGTTCCGGAGAGGGGGCGGTAGGCCTAGCCAAAAACATTCAGTACTTC.

This chain joins TRBV24-1 and TRBJ2-7, with 9 bases aligning to TRBD1. This CDR3 has 15 residues. V shed 3 bases, J shed 3 bases, and the junction held 5 bases outside the gene matches. The germline CDR1 and CDR2 sequences are KGHDR and SFDVKD. CDR3 amino acids: CATSDPGTGNYEQYF. The CDR3 nucleotides are TGTGCCACCAGTGATCCCGGGACAGGGAACTACGAGCAGTACTTC.

Ten or more counts support this clonotype. V is TRBV27 and J is TRBJ1-5, with D tentatively TRBD1 (6 bases). The germline V gene encodes CDR1 MNHEY and CDR2 SMNVEV (reference sequence). CDR3 length: 15 residues. V lost 2 bases and J 5 bases, leaving 13 bases between the germline ends. CDR3: CASSLRWGGDQPQHF. The CDR3 DNA reads TGTGCCAGCAGTTTACGATGGGGGGGCGATCAGCCCCAGCATTTT.

This clonotype was detected a few times. The gene calls are TRBV5-1 and TRBJ2-1; D assignment may be TRBD1 or TRBD2 (5 bases each). The V gene's germline CDR1 is SGHRS and CDR2 YFSETQ. This CDR3 comprises 15 residues. Trimming left V 5 bases short and J 5 bases short, with 17 bases between. Written as DNA, the CDR3 is TGCGCCAGCAGTAACGACGGTTGGGGGAACAATGAGCAGTTCTTC. It translates to CASSNDGWGNNEQFF. Combining the CDR3 with reference TRBV5-1 and TRBJ2-1 gives the whole variable domain KAGVTQTPRYLIKTRGQQVTLSCSPISGHRSVSWYQQTPGQGLQFLFEYFSETQRNKGNFPGRFSGRQFSNSRSEMNVSTLELGDSALYLCASSNDGWGNNEQFFGPGTRLTVL.

This chain joins TRBV24-1 and TRBJ2-1; perhaps TRBD1 as D (6 bases). Deletions cut 4 bases from V and 13 bases from J, with 13 bases between. This CDR3 has 12 residues. Germline V gene sequence: CDR1 KGHDR, CDR2 SFDVKD. The CDR3, as DNA: TGTGCCACCAGTGACAATTACAGGGATCAGTTCTTC. Amino acid sequence: CATSDNYRDQFF.

At least ten counts were recorded for this clonotype. V gene TRBV5-1 combines with J gene TRBJ2-1; D is unresolved. Germline-derived CDR1 and CDR2 are SGHRS and YFSETQ. V was shortened by 5 bases and J by 10 bases, with 13 bases between the two germline ends. The CDR3 is made up of 12 amino acids. The CDR3 DNA reads as TGCGCCAGCAGACCCGACGGGCCCGAGCAGTTCTTC. Residues: CASRPDGPEQFF.

The chain is built from TRBV10-3 and TRBJ1-5; no definite D call. The ends were cut back, 2 bases at V and 0 bases at J, with 5 bases in the middle. CDR1 and CDR2 from the germline V gene are ENHRY and SYGVKD. This CDR3 is built from 14 residues. This CDR3 reads CAISEGYSNQPQHF. DNA for the CDR3: TGTGCCATCAGTGAGGGGTATAGCAATCAGCCCCAGCATTTT.

This clonotype came up many times. This chain links TRBV5-1 with TRBJ2-3, with D possibly being TRBD1 (6 bases). Germline V gene data show CDR1 as SGHRS and CDR2 as YFSETQ. The CDR3 contains 14 residues. Trimming shortened V by 4 bases and J by 2 bases, and 11 bases separated the two germline ends. The CDR3 DNA reads TGCGCCAGCAGCAACAACAGGGACACAGATACGCAGTATTTT. Residues: CASSNNRDTDTQYF.

Ten or more counts support this clonotype. The chain's CDR3 is CASSLTGANTGELFF. CDR3 bases: TGTGCCAGCAGCTTGACAGGGGCGAACACCGGGGAGCTGTTTTTT. This chain joins TRBV7-3 and TRBJ2-2; 8 nucleotides line up with TRBD1. The V gene end was trimmed by 3 bases and the J gene end by 0 bases; junction bases not matched to a gene: 0. The germline V gene has CDR1 SGHTA and CDR2 FQGTGA. The CDR3 runs to 15 residues.

About this clonotype itself: Without the conserved terminal phenylalanine or tryptophan, this CDR3 likely stems from a read error. The limits of the CDR3 on the DNA are not certain, so only TCRdb's listed CDR3 is given. J is TRBJ1-4 and V is TRBV15; the D segment call TRBD1 is taken from the table without a DNA check. The germline CDR1 and CDR2 sequences are LNHNV and YYDKDF (reference sequence). The CDR3 is 15 residues long, counting both termini. The CDR3 here is CATSRPTGNNEKLLL.

The chain uses TRBV2 and TRBJ2-1; D gene unclear. The ends were cut back, 2 bases at V and 7 bases at J, with 12 bases in the middle. Germline CDR1 is SNHLY and CDR2 is FYNNEI. CDR3 length: 14 amino acids. For the CDR3, the DNA is TGTGCCAGCAGTGAAAGGGCCGTGCGGAATGAGCAGTTCTTC. Translating gives CASSERAVRNEQFF.

About this clonotype: A much larger clonotype is one base distant, so this may be a read error. Likely a read error: the CDR3 ends without its conserved phenylalanine or tryptophan. It is unclear where the CDR3 begins or ends on the DNA, so no DNA is shown, and the CDR3 is as TCRdb lists it. This chain uses TRBV21-1 with TRBJ2-3; the D call of TRBD2 is as the table states it, not checked on the DNA. TRBV21-1 is reported as a pseudogene. Including both end residues, the CDR3 is 19 amino acids long. Here the CDR3 reads CASSSQGLAGVPVSDTQYL.

The chain has TRBV20-1 and TRBJ2-3, with a weak D call TRBD2 (5 bases). Germline V gene sequence: CDR1 DFQATT, CDR2 SNEGSKA (reference sequence). The CDR3 totals 11 residues. Trimming removed 3 bases at V and 11 bases at J, with 12 bases between. This CDR3 is CSARWGEGQYF. As DNA, the CDR3 is TGCAGTGCTAGGTGGGGAGAGGGGCAGTATTTT.

This sequence joins TRBV4-2 and TRBJ2-7; 7 positions agree with TRBD2. The V gene's germline CDR1 is LGHNA and CDR2 YNFKEQ. This CDR3 contains 14 residues. V was clipped by 1 base and J by 2 bases; unmatched bases: 2. CDR3 region: CASSQGEGTYEQYF. Written as DNA, the CDR3 is TGTGCCAGCAGCCAAGGGGAGGGGACCTACGAGCAGTACTTC.

The J gene is TRBJ1-5, the V gene TRBV7-2, with D possibly TRBD1 on 5 matching bases. Trimming removed 2 bases at V and 10 bases at J, with 18 bases between. This CDR3 has 15 residues. The germline CDR1 and CDR2 sequences are SGHTA and FQGNSA. This CDR3 reads CASSLSRQSLNPQHF. The CDR3 region has the DNA TGTGCCAGCAGCTTAAGTCGACAGTCCCTCAATCCCCAGCATTTT.

The chain couples TRBV24-1 to TRBJ1-5; possible D gene TRBD1, 6 bases. The CDR3 extends over 16 amino acids. Trimming took off 4 bases at V and 5 bases at J, with 17 bases between the two ends. Germline CDR1 is KGHDR and CDR2 is SFDVKD. CDR3 in DNA: TGTGCCACCAGTGACAAGTCAGGGGCGAGGGATCAGCCCCAGCATTTT. Translated: CATSDKSGARDQPQHF.

The V and J genes are TRBV10-3 and TRBJ1-1; D is unclear. With 0 bases removed from V and 0 bases from J, the gap between germline ends came to 5 bases. Germline V gene sequence: CDR1 ENHRY, CDR2 SYGVKD. This CDR3 comprises 14 residues. The CDR3: CAISESVLNTEAFF. The DNA of the CDR3 is TGTGCCATCAGTGAGTCGGTTCTGAACACTGAAGCTTTCTTT.

This clonotype was counted many times. V and J are TRBV12-5 and TRBJ1-2; D is unresolved. This CDR3 has 14 residues. The germline V gene has CDR1 LGHNT and CDR2 FRNRAP. Deletions cut 4 bases from V and 5 bases from J, with 14 bases between. Here the CDR3 reads CASGSPLTAYGYTF. CDR3 in DNA: TGTGCTAGTGGTTCTCCACTGACGGCGTATGGCTACACCTTC.

This clonotype appeared many times. The chain employs TRBV7-3 and TRBJ2-2; 8 nucleotides align to TRBD2. V trimming: 2 bases; J trimming: 2 bases; junction bases outside the gene matches: 4. Germline V gene sequence: CDR1 SGHTA, CDR2 FQGTGA. The CDR3 is made up of 16 amino acids. CDR3 protein: CASSLGAGGNTGELFF. The CDR3 DNA follows: TGTGCCAGCAGCTTAGGGGCGGGGGGAAACACCGGGGAGCTGTTTTTT.

Details on this clonotype: The junction does not match germline at one end; this may be a read error. V gene TRBV6-4 combines with J gene TRBJ1-2; possibly TRBD1 for D (5 bases). The CDR3 extends over 14 amino acids. From germline, CDR1 is MRHNA and CDR2 SNTAGT. CDR3: CAISSESQVSDYTF. CDR3 sequence (DNA): TGTGCCATCAGTAGTGAATCACAGGTCAGCGACTACACCTTC.